This T cell receptor beta chain is from a study of a mutant IDH1 vaccine in newly diagnosed glioma. The sample's time point: week 35, safety follow-up. Vaccine doses each comprised 300 ug of mutant IDH1 20-mer peptide, with topical imiquimod. New IDH1-mutant, ATRX-lost WHO grade 3 or 4 astrocytomas occurred in donors. V lost 2 bases, J lost 4 bases, and 8 bases stayed unmatched. There are 15 residues in the CDR3. The germline V gene has CDR1 SGHNT and CDR2 YYREEE (reference sequence). Clones were read by immunoSEQ multiplex PCR, and TCRdb kept only the in-frame ones, dropping some. The sample yields about 69,000 clones, around nine tenths seen once. Note on this clone: Its matching antigen is unknown.

General observations from the study: Seemingly, top peripheral T cell clonotype changes bore no relation to pseudoprogression.

This specimen consisted of PBMCs, obtained from a glioma patient whose treatment included an IDH1 peptide vaccine. The clonotype was recovered from a man aged 30 to 45 with glioma. The chain carries TRBV5-4 and TRBJ1-2; 7 nucleotides line up with TRBD1. CDR3 sequence (DNA): TGTGCCAGCAGCTTCCGACAGGGAACTATCTATGGCTACACCTTC. Its protein is CASSFRQGTIYGYTF.